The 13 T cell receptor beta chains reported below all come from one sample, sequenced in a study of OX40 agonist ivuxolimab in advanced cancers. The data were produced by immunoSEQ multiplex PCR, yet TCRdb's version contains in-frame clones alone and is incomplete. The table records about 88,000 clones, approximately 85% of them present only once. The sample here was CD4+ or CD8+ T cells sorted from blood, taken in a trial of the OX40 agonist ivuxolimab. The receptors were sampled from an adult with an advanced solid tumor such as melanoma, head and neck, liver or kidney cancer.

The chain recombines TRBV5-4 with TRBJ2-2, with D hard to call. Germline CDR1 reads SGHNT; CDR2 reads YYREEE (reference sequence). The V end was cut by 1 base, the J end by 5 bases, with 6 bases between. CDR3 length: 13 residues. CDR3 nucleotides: TGTGCCAGCAGCTTGTACGGAACCGGGGAGCTGTTTTTT. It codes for CASSLYGTGELFF.

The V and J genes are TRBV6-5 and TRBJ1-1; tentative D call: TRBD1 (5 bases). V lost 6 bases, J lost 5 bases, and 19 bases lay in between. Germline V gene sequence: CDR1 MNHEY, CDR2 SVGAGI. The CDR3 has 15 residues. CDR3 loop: CASRRHDSYPTEAFF. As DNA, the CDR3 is TGTGCCAGCAGACGCCACGACAGCTACCCGACTGAAGCTTTCTTT.

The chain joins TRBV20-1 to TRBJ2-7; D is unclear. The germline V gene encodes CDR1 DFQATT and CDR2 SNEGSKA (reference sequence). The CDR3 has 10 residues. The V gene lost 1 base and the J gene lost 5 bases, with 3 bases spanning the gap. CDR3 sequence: CSARGNEQYF. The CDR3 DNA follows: TGCAGTGCTAGAGGTAACGAGCAGTACTTC.

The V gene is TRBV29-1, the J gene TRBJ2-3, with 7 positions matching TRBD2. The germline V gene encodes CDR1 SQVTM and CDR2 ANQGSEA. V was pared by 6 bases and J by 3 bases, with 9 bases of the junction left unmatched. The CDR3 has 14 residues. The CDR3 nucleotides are TGCAGCGTCCCCCCTAACGGGAGGACAGATACGCAGTATTTT. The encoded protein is CSVPPNGRTDTQYF.

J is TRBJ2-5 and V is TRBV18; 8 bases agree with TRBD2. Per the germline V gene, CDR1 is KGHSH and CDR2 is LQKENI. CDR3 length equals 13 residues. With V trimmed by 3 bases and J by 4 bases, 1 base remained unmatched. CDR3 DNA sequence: TGTGCCAGCTCACCGCTAGCGGGAGAGACCCAGTACTTC. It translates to CASSPLAGETQYF.

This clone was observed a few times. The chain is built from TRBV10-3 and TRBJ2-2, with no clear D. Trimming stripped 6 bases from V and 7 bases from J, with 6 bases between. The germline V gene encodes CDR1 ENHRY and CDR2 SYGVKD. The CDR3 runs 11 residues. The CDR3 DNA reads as TGTGCCATCAGGCTGGGCGGGGAGCTGTTTTTT. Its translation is CAIRLGGELFF.

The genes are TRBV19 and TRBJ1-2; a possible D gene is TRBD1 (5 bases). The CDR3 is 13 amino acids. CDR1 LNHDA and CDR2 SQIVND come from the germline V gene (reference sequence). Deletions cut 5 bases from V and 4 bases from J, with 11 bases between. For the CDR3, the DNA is TGTGCCAGTAGTCTCGGGGGATTCTATGGCTACACCTTC. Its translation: CASSLGGFYGYTF.

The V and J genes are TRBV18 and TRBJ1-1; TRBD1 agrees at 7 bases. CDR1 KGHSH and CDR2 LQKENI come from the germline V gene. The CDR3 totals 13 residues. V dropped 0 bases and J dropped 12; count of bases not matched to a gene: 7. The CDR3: CASSPPRQGGPFF. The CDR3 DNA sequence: TGTGCCAGCTCACCACCGCGACAGGGTGGGCCTTTCTTT. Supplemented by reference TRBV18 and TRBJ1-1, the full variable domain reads NAGVMQNPRHLVRRRGQEARLRCSPMKGHSHVYWYRQLPEEGLKFMVYLQKENIIDESGMPKERFSAEFPKEGPSILRIQQVVRGDSAAYFCASSPPRQGGPFFGQGTRLTVV.

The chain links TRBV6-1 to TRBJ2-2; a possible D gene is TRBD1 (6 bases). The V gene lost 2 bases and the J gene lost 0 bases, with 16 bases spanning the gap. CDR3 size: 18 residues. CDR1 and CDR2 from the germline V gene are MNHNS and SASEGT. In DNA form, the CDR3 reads TGTGCCAGCAGTGAATTAGATCCTCGGACAGCGAACACCGGGGAGCTGTTTTTT. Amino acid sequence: CASSELDPRTANTGELFF.

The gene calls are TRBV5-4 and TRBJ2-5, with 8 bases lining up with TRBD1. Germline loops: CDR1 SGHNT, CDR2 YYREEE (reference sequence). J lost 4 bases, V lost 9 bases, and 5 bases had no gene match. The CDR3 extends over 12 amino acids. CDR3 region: CATIGQGETQYF. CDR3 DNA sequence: TGTGCCACGATAGGACAGGGAGAGACCCAGTACTTC.

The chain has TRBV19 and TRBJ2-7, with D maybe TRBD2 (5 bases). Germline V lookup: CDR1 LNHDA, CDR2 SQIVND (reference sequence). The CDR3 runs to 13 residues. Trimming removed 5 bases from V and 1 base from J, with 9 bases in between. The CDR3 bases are TGTGCCAGTAGTGAGGGTGAGTCCTACGAGCAGTACTTC. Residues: CASSEGESYEQYF.

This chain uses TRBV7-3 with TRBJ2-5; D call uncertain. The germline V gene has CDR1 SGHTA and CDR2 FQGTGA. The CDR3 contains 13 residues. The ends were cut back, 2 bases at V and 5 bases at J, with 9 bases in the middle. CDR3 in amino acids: CASSLLNGETQYF. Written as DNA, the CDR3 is TGTGCCAGCAGCTTATTGAATGGGGAGACCCAGTACTTC.

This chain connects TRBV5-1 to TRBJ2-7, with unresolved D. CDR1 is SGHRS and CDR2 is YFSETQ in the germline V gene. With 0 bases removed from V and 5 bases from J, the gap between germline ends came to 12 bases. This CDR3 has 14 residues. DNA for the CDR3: TGCGCCAGCAGCTTGGGATCCCTTTTGGACGAGCAGTACGTC. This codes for CASSLGSLLDEQYV.